The 21 T cell receptor beta chains presented below share a single source sample, sequenced in a study of post-analysis software for immune sequencing data. Overall study results and limits: There were five or six TRBV segments more frequent in patients than controls, and TRBV5-6, TRBV5-1 and TRBV20-1 were among them.

The antigens for these receptors are not known. TCR beta cDNA libraries had unique molecular identifiers. TCRdb itself ran the PCR reads through MiXCR, one entry per CDR3 protein. The sample has some 690,000 distinct CDR3 sequences; more than 50% are singletons. The material sequenced was blood. These receptors were taken from a girl aged 2-15 years with multiple sclerosis.

This clonotype was recorded only once. This chain links TRBV11-2 with TRBJ2-3; weak D call: TRBD2 (6 bases). CDR1 and CDR2 (germline): SGHAT, FQNNGV. V shed 5 bases and J shed 6 bases, with 18 bases lying between them. The CDR3 covers 15 residues. CDR3 coding DNA: TGTGCCAGCAGCCCCCCTAGCGCCGTGGGCGATACGCAGTATTTT. It specifies CASSPPSAVGDTQYF.

This clonotype came up a few times. The chain employs TRBV10-2 and TRBJ1-2, with unresolved D. The CDR3 is made up of 14 amino acids. With 0 bases removed from V and 6 bases from J, the gap between germline ends came to 11 bases. Germline CDR1 WSHSY, CDR2 SAAADI. This CDR3 is CASSESSGYDGYTF. The CDR3 DNA reads as TGCGCCAGCAGTGAGTCATCGGGGTACGATGGCTACACCTTC.

This sequence joins TRBV3-1 and TRBJ2-5, with 15 bases fitting TRBD2. V shed 1 base, J shed 5 bases, and the junction held 11 bases outside the gene matches. Germline CDR1 is LGHDT and CDR2 is YNNKEL (reference sequence). CDR3 length: 19 amino acids. The CDR3 nucleotides read TGTGCCAGCAGCCAAGCCCCCTGGACTAGCGGGAGGGCCCAGGAGACCCAGTACTTC. Its translation: CASSQAPWTSGRAQETQYF.

V is TRBV12-3 or TRBV12-4 and J is TRBJ2-5; tentatively, D is TRBD1 (5 bases). V gave up 4 bases and J gave up 5 bases, with 17 bases separating them. The CDR3 length is 15 residues. The chain's CDR3 is CASSWQGNWDETQYF. CDR3 DNA sequence: TGTGCCAGCAGTTGGCAGGGCAATTGGGATGAGACCCAGTACTTC.

To note about this clonotype: A much larger clone is a single base away; this may be a read error. The chain joins TRBV29-1 to TRBJ2-5, with unresolved D. Trimming left V 7 bases short and J 0 bases short, with 9 bases between. CDR3 length: 12 residues. Looked up from germline, CDR1 is SQVTM and CDR2 is ANQGSEA. CDR3 DNA: TGCAGCGCGAACCCGTACCAAGAGACCCAGTACTTC. Translated: CSANPYQETQYF.

This chain joins TRBV7-9 and TRBJ2-5; maybe TRBD2 (5 bases). Germline CDR1 and CDR2: SEHNR and FQNEAQ (reference sequence). Between the trimmed V and J ends, which lost 1 base and 2 bases, there was a span of 11 bases. The CDR3 runs to 15 residues. The CDR3 DNA reads TGTGCCAGCAGCTTAGACGGAGCGGAGCAAGAGACCCAGTACTTC. Translation: CASSLDGAEQETQYF.

This chain connects TRBV9 to TRBJ1-6; D is ambiguous. The V gene lost 0 bases and the J gene lost 4 bases, with 5 bases spanning the gap. CDR1 and CDR2 (germline): SGDLS, YYNGEE. The CDR3 consists of 14 residues. The CDR3 DNA is TGTGCCAGCAGCGTAGAACGGTATAATTCACCCCTCCACTTT. Protein sequence: CASSVERYNSPLHF.

This clonotype was seen ten or more times. This CDR3 reads CASSPRDSQETQYF. The CDR3 coding sequence is TGTGCCAGCAGTCCCCGGGACAGCCAAGAGACCCAGTACTTC. This chain joins TRBV6-5 and TRBJ2-5; 7 bases map to TRBD1. Germline trimming cut 5 bases from V and 1 base from J; bases unmatched to any gene: 4. CDR1 MNHEY and CDR2 SVGAGI come from the germline V gene. This CDR3 is built from 14 residues.

This chain uses TRBV29-1 with TRBJ1-2, with TRBD1 matching over 7 bases. Germline-derived CDR1 and CDR2 are SQVTM and ANQGSEA. The CDR3 is made up of 14 amino acids. Trimming took 6 bases from V and 7 from J; bases not matched to a gene: 14. This CDR3 reads CSVTTGASSSGYTF. In DNA, the CDR3 is TGCAGCGTGACTACAGGGGCTAGTTCCAGTGGCTACACCTTC.

This chain connects TRBV6-2 or TRBV6-3 to TRBJ2-1, with D maybe TRBD2 (5 bases). V was clipped by 0 bases and J by 0 bases, with 15 bases between them. The CDR3 runs to 18 residues. CDR1 is MNHEY, CDR2 SVGEGT, per germline. The CDR3: CASSYSLELGSSYNEQFF. The CDR3, as DNA: TGTGCCAGCAGTTACTCGCTGGAGTTGGGGAGCTCCTACAATGAGCAGTTCTTC.

The chain recombines TRBV12-3 or TRBV12-4 with TRBJ1-1; 7 nucleotides line up with TRBD1. The length of the CDR3 is 18 residues. V dropped 6 bases and J dropped 4; count of bases not matched to a gene: 20. The CDR3 here is CASRTLIPIQGVGTEAFF. In DNA, the CDR3 is TGTGCCAGCAGGACCCTCATTCCCATCCAGGGGGTAGGCACTGAAGCTTTCTTT.

The chain combines TRBV6-5 with TRBJ1-6; D call uncertain. V shed 2 bases and J shed 7 bases, with 12 bases lying between them. Germline CDR1 and CDR2: MNHEY and SVGAGI. The CDR3 covers 15 residues. The CDR3 DNA reads as TGTGCCAGCAGTTACGCGACCAGAGGGAATTCACCCCTCCACTTT. This sequence encodes CASSYATRGNSPLHF.

This clonotype has just one count. The J gene is TRBJ2-3, the V gene TRBV6-5; 9 bases fit TRBD1. This CDR3 has 15 amino acids. The junction had 3 bases not matched to a gene; V was cut back by 5 bases and J by 0 bases. CDR1 and CDR2 from the germline V gene are MNHEY and SVGAGI. The CDR3 bases are TGTGCCAGCAGTCAAGGGACAGGGAGCACAGATACGCAGTATTTT. Its protein is CASSQGTGSTDTQYF.

V usage is TRBV5-5 and J usage is TRBJ2-6; the match to TRBD1 covers 11 bases. With V trimmed by 2 bases and J by 1 base, 5 bases remained unmatched. This CDR3 comprises 18 residues. The germline gives CDR1 SGHKS, CDR2 YYEKEE (reference sequence). The CDR3 DNA reads as TGTGCCAGCAGCTTCCGGACAGGGGGCTCTTCTGGGGCCAACGTCCTGACTTTC. Translating gives CASSFRTGGSSGANVLTF.

This chain links TRBV5-1 with TRBJ2-1; the match to TRBD2 covers 9 bases. V shed 0 bases, J shed 9 bases, and the junction held 10 bases outside the gene matches. The CDR3 loop spans 16 amino acids. Germline-derived CDR1 and CDR2 are SGHRS and YFSETQ. CDR3 DNA sequence: TGCGCCAGCAGCTTGGTGGGTAGCGGGAGTTACGGTGAGCAGTTCTTC. It codes for CASSLVGSGSYGEQFF.

The chain combines TRBV12-3 or TRBV12-4 with TRBJ1-2; 9 bases match TRBD1. The CDR3 extends over 15 amino acids. Trimming took 5 bases from V and 2 from J; bases not matched to a gene: 6. The CDR3 loop is CASSPPGQGNYGYTF. The DNA of the CDR3 is TGTGCCAGCAGTCCCCCGGGACAGGGAAACTATGGCTACACCTTC.

J is TRBJ2-5 and V is TRBV7-2, with D perhaps matching TRBD2 (5 bases). V shed 0 bases and J shed 4 bases, with 12 bases lying between them. Per the germline V gene, CDR1 is SGHTA and CDR2 is FQGNSA. This CDR3 spans 15 amino acids. The CDR3 is CASSLASLGRETQYF. The DNA for the CDR3 is TGTGCCAGCAGCTTAGCGTCTCTGGGGAGAGAGACCCAGTACTTC.

This clonotype was seen just once. The J gene is TRBJ2-5, the V gene TRBV18; no definite D call. V was clipped by 2 bases and J by 1 base, with 11 bases between them. The CDR3 is 15 amino acids. The V gene's germline CDR1 is KGHSH and CDR2 LQKENI. Here the CDR3 reads CASSPAVGSQETQYF. CDR3 bases: TGTGCCAGCTCACCAGCGGTAGGCTCCCAAGAGACCCAGTACTTC.

This clonotype was picked up a small number of times. V gene TRBV7-9 combines with J gene TRBJ2-7; D possibly corresponds to TRBD1 (6 bases). Trimming shortened V by 2 bases and J by 2 bases, and 10 bases separated the two germline ends. This CDR3 has 14 amino acids. Germline V lookup: CDR1 SEHNR, CDR2 FQNEAQ (reference sequence). This CDR3 is CASSLPGVPYEQYF. The DNA of the CDR3 is TGTGCCAGCAGCTTACCAGGGGTGCCCTACGAGCAGTACTTC.

This chain connects TRBV20-1 to TRBJ2-3; 12 nucleotides agree with TRBD2. The CDR3 is made up of 15 amino acids. Germline loops: CDR1 DFQATT, CDR2 SNEGSKA (reference sequence). J was trimmed by 5 bases and V by 6 bases; bases with no gene match: 9. The CDR3: CSAPLAGGPKDTQYF. The CDR3 region has the DNA TGCAGTGCCCCGCTAGCGGGGGGGCCCAAAGATACGCAGTATTTT.

The chain links TRBV29-1 to TRBJ2-2; TRBD1 or TRBD2 may be the D gene (6 bases each). CDR1 SQVTM and CDR2 ANQGSEA come from the germline V gene. Trimming pared 1 base from V and 5 bases from J, leaving 11 bases between. This CDR3 has 14 amino acids. CDR3 DNA: TGCAGCGTTGAAGTCAGGGGAGGTACCGGGGAGCTGTTTTTT. This gives the protein CSVEVRGGTGELFF.